This T cell receptor beta chain appears in the sequencing data of a study of cytomegalovirus exposure and HLA in healthy donors. Whole-study findings and limits: A few chains tied to CMV proved CMV antigen-specific in vitro. High sensitivity and specificity were reportedly achieved when the classifier diagnosed cytomegalovirus status.

This clone was seen repeatedly, ten times or more. Its specificity is not known. Clones were read by immunoSEQ multiplex PCR, and TCRdb kept only the in-frame ones, dropping some. The table shows some 70,000 clones, with around four fifths occurring only once. The donors were members of the validation cohort, which comprised 120 subjects and was separate from the first cohort of about 700 subjects. The CDR3 has 16 residues. The chain carries TRBV21-1 and TRBJ2-7; the table calls TRBD1, which could not be checked here. TRBV21-1 is given as a pseudogene. Input material: PBMCs. The sequence came from a man aged 30 to 39 in good health and CMV-seronegative. This chain's CDR3 is CASSKTPDRGEGEQYV. The DNA of the CDR3 is TGTGCCAGCAGCAAAACCCCCGACAGGGGTGAAGGCGAGCAGTACGTC.